This T cell receptor (beta chain) comes out of a study of OX40 agonist ivuxolimab in advanced cancers. Germline V gives CDR1 LNHDA, CDR2 SQIVND (reference sequence). This CDR3 region has 12 residues. Trimming cost V 8 bases and J 8 bases, with 15 bases left between them. Sequenced by immunoSEQ multiplex PCR; TCRdb stores in-frame clones only, minus some. The table shows approximately 70,000 clones, with around four fifths occurring only once. The specimen was CD4+ or CD8+ T cells sorted from blood, collected in a trial of the OX40 agonist ivuxolimab. The receptor comes from an adult with an advanced solid tumor such as melanoma, head and neck, liver or kidney cancer. V is TRBV19 and J is TRBJ1-2; possibly TRBD1 for D (6 bases). The CDR3 loop reads CASGQGLLGYTF. CDR3 DNA: TGTGCCAGTGGTCAGGGGCTGCTGGGCTACACCTTC. Full variable domain (remainder filled in from reference TRBV19 and TRBJ1-2): DGGITQSPKYLFRKEGQNVTLSCEQNLNHDAMYWYRQDPGQGLRLIYYSQIVNDFQKGDIAEGYSVSREKKESFPLTVTSAQKNPTAFYLCASGQGLLGYTFGSGTRLTVV.